This TCR beta chain was found in a study of human T cells and chemical hapten exposure. The overall study: During the approximately 25-week study period, patients had diphenylcyclopropenone applied to the scalp every week.

CDR1 and CDR2 (germline): MNHNS, SASEGT. V gave up 0 bases and J gave up 6 bases, with 2 bases separating them. The CDR3 spans 11 residues. This clonotype was seen more than once but under ten times. Time point: patch test 2, 6 weeks after DPC sensitization. The treatment here: therapeutic diphenylcyclopropenone sensitization with weekly scalp DPC. Those who donated were patients with alopecia, 18 to 70 years of age, and suitable for DPC. The library tagged individual cDNA molecules with unique molecular identifiers. Each CDR3 protein gets one entry after TCRdb re-called the RACE reads with MiXCR. In the table there are about 40,000 distinct CDR3 sequences, roughly 3.3% of which are singletons.

The sequencing used whole blood, collected in connection with sensitization to the hapten diphenylcyclopropenone (DPC). This chain joins TRBV6-1 and TRBJ1-2, with D unresolved. The source is a man aged 35 to 55 with alopecia areata. Some clones in this sample may be carry-over from other donors' samples. CDR3 protein: CASSEANGYTF. Written as DNA, the CDR3 is TGTGCCAGCAGTGAAGCGAATGGCTACACCTTC.